The 31 T cell receptor beta chains listed next were all sequenced from one sample in a study of blood T cell repertoires in COVID-19. The protocol was immunoSEQ multiplex PCR, while the TCRdb copy is restricted to in-frame clones and leaves out a portion. The sample lists 24,000 or so clones; about nine tenths were seen once. Sample: peripheral blood. The receptors here all came from a woman of 80 years or more with active or convalescent COVID-19.

V gene TRBV30 combines with J gene TRBJ1-3; D is possibly TRBD1 (5 bases). Trimming cost V 0 bases and J 0 bases, with 12 bases left between them. The CDR3 runs to 16 residues. Germline CDR1 GTSNPN, CDR2 SVGIG (reference sequence). The DNA for the CDR3 is TGTGCCTGGAGTGTATCGGGGGATGTCTCTGGAAACACCATATATTTT. Amino acid sequence: CAWSVSGDVSGNTIYF.

The chain combines TRBV5-1 with TRBJ2-7, with 8 bases fitting TRBD1. This CDR3 spans 13 amino acids. V lost 4 bases to trimming and J lost 5 bases; unmatched junction nucleotides: 5. The germline gives CDR1 SGHRS, CDR2 YFSETQ. The CDR3 here is CASSPTGANEQYF. CDR3 DNA: TGCGCCAGCAGCCCGACAGGGGCAAACGAGCAGTACTTC.

The chain recombines TRBV19 with TRBJ2-1, with TRBD1 matching 8 bases. The CDR3 sequence is 17 residues long. Germline assignment: CDR1 LNHDA and CDR2 SQIVND (reference sequence). V dropped 3 bases and J dropped 0; count of bases not matched to a gene: 7. CDR3 amino acids: CASSMGGQGFSYNEQFF. DNA of the CDR3: TGTGCCAGTAGTATGGGTGGACAGGGCTTCTCCTACAATGAGCAGTTCTTC.

Comment on this clone: Other DNA variants within this sample encode the same CDR3. The chain employs TRBV18 and TRBJ2-5, with D maybe TRBD1 (6 bases). The CDR3 extends over 14 amino acids. V dropped 3 bases and J dropped 3 bases, with 11 bases sitting between them. Germline assignment: CDR1 KGHSH and CDR2 LQKENI. DNA for the CDR3: TGTGCCAGCTCACCTCCGAACAGGGAAGAGACCCAGTACTTC. Amino acid sequence: CASSPPNREETQYF.

As DNA, the CDR3 is TGTGCCAGCACCCCACAGGGGGGGAACACTGAAGCTTTCTTT. It codes for CASTPQGGNTEAFF. The chain links TRBV27 to TRBJ1-1; 8 bases agree with TRBD1. The CDR3 runs 14 residues. The trim removed 7 bases at V and 1 base at J, leaving 5 bases unmatched. Germline V lookup: CDR1 MNHEY, CDR2 SMNVEV (reference sequence).

The chain uses TRBV2 and TRBJ1-2; 8 bases are a match to TRBD1. The trim removed 6 bases at V and 7 bases at J, leaving 16 bases unmatched. Germline-derived CDR1 and CDR2 are SNHLY and FYNNEI. The CDR3 consists of 16 residues. Written as DNA, the CDR3 is TGTGCCAGCAGCGGGGACTCAATCAGGGGGCACGGTGGCTACACCTTC. As protein: CASSGDSIRGHGGYTF.

The gene calls are TRBV6-5 and TRBJ2-7; 12 positions match TRBD1. This CDR3 is built from 14 residues. CDR1 MNHEY and CDR2 SVGAGI come from the germline V gene. With 8 bases clipped from V and 0 bases from J, the junction kept 2 bases outside the gene matches. In nucleotides, the CDR3 is TGTGCCAGCTGGGACAGGGGGCTCTCCTACGAGCAGTACTTC. As protein: CASWDRGLSYEQYF.

The chain is built from TRBV6-5 and TRBJ2-7; D ambiguous. This CDR3 has 13 residues. Germline-derived CDR1 and CDR2 are MNHEY and SVGAGI. V dropped 5 bases and J dropped 6 bases, with 14 bases sitting between them. CDR3: CASSLSPNTEQYF. The CDR3 coding sequence is TGTGCCAGCAGTCTCTCACCCAACACCGAGCAGTACTTC.

The chain recombines TRBV24-1 with TRBJ1-1; D is possibly TRBD1 (6 bases). From germline, CDR1 is KGHDR and CDR2 SFDVKD. The V end lost 3 bases, the J end lost 4 bases, and 14 bases lay between the germline ends. The CDR3 runs to 15 residues. The CDR3 is CATSDGQRGGTEAFF. CDR3 nucleotides: TGTGCCACCAGTGATGGACAGAGAGGGGGCACTGAAGCTTTCTTT.

The chain joins TRBV9 to TRBJ2-2; 7 nucleotides agree with TRBD2. The CDR3 runs 15 residues. The J segment lost 5 bases and the V segment lost 0 bases, leaving 4 bases of the junction unmatched. CDR1 is SGDLS, CDR2 YYNGEE, per germline. CDR3 nucleotide sequence: TGTGCCAGCAGCGTAGCGGGGGGAAGTACCGGGGAGCTGTTTTTT. Protein sequence: CASSVAGGSTGELFF.

This clone was seen a single time. The chain employs TRBV15 and TRBJ2-6; D is ambiguous. V shed 2 bases and J shed 0 bases, with 5 bases lying between them. Per the germline V gene, CDR1 is LNHNV and CDR2 is YYDKDF (reference sequence). The CDR3 length is 15 residues. CDR3: CATSRRSSGANVLTF. The CDR3 DNA sequence: TGTGCCACCAGCAGACGGAGCTCTGGGGCCAACGTCCTGACTTTC.

The chain employs TRBV5-1 and TRBJ2-3; 8 nucleotides match TRBD1. The CDR3 sequence is 18 residues long. The germline V gene encodes CDR1 SGHRS and CDR2 YFSETQ. Trimming cost V 6 bases and J 4 bases; bases outside gene matches: 19. The CDR3, as DNA: TGCGCCAGCAAACCTGGTTGGGTCGCAGGGGGCTTCGCAGATACGCAGTATTTT. Protein: CASKPGWVAGGFADTQYF.

This chain links TRBV2 with TRBJ1-2, with 9 bases matching TRBD1. Germline V CDR1 and CDR2: SNHLY, FYNNEI. With 5 bases clipped from V and 10 bases from J, the junction kept 11 bases outside the gene matches. The CDR3 is 14 amino acids. CDR3 nucleotides: TGTGCCAGCAGTCAAACCGGACAGGGGATTGTCTACACCTTC. It is translated as CASSQTGQGIVYTF. Full variable domain (outside the CDR3, taken from reference TRBV2 and TRBJ1-2): EPEVTQTPSHQVTQMGQEVILRCVPISNHLYFYWYRQILGQKVEFLVSFYNNEISEKSEIFDDQFSVERPDGSNFTLKIRSTKLEDSAMYFCASSQTGQGIVYTFGSGTRLTVV.

This sequence joins TRBV27 and TRBJ1-1; D is unclear. The CDR3 length is 14 residues. The germline V gene encodes CDR1 MNHEY and CDR2 SMNVEV (reference sequence). V gave up 6 bases and J gave up 0 bases, with 11 bases separating them. CDR3 sequence (DNA): TGTGCCAGCAGGGGCAGCCTACTGAACACTGAAGCTTTCTTT. Its protein is CASRGSLLNTEAFF.

This chain links TRBV11-2 with TRBJ2-2, with D tentatively TRBD1 (6 bases). Germline V lookup: CDR1 SGHAT, CDR2 FQNNGV. The V and J ends lost 1 base and 1 base respectively, with 13 bases between them. The CDR3 extends over 17 amino acids. The CDR3 DNA is TGTGCCAGCAGCTTAGGAATGGGGGCGAAGAACACCGGGGAGCTGTTTTTT. It specifies CASSLGMGAKNTGELFF.

This clone came up a few times. The chain has TRBV7-2 and TRBJ1-5, with no clear D. Trimming removed 1 base from V and 5 bases from J, with 12 bases in between. CDR3 length: 15 amino acids. Germline V lookup: CDR1 SGHTA, CDR2 FQGNSA. CDR3 residues: CASSLVAGNHQPQHF. The CDR3 DNA follows: TGTGCCAGCAGCTTAGTGGCGGGGAACCATCAGCCCCAGCATTTT.

The rearrangement links TRBV28 to TRBJ1-1, with 9 bases that match TRBD1. Unmatched junction bases numbered 6, after V lost 2 bases and J lost 8 bases. CDR3 length: 14 amino acids. Germline CDR1 is MDHEN and CDR2 is SYDVKM. The chain's CDR3 is CASSLPQGASEAFF. For the CDR3, the DNA is TGTGCCAGCAGTTTACCACAGGGGGCCAGCGAAGCTTTCTTT.

This chain connects TRBV7-8 to TRBJ2-1, with TRBD1 identical over 8 bases. This CDR3 region has 16 residues. V lost 5 bases and J lost 0; bases outside the gene matches: 6. Germline V lookup: CDR1 SGHVS, CDR2 FQNEAQ. The CDR3 spells CASSTDRARSYNEQFF. In DNA form, the CDR3 reads TGTGCCAGCAGCACGGACAGGGCCCGCTCCTACAATGAGCAGTTCTTC.

The V call is TRBV5-8, the J call TRBJ1-3, with no clear D. Trimming left V 0 bases short and J 0 bases short, with 10 bases between. Germline CDR1 and CDR2: SGHTS and YDEGEE. The CDR3 is 16 residues long. The CDR3 bases are TGTGCCAGCAGCTTGGCGACTGATAGCTCTGGAAACACCATATATTTT. Translated, it gives CASSLATDSSGNTIYF. Full variable domain (rest looked up from reference TRBV5-8 and TRBJ1-3): EAGVTQSPTHLIKTRGQQATLRCSPISGHTSVYWYQQALGLGLQFLLWYDEGEERNRGNFPPRFSGRQFPNYSSELNVNALELEDSALYLCASSLATDSSGNTIYFGEGSWLTVV.

The CDR3 spells CASSISRGTVRQPQHF. CDR3 bases: TGTGCCAGTAGTATATCGCGAGGGACAGTACGTCAGCCCCAGCATTTT. This chain joins TRBV19 and TRBJ1-5; 7 bases are a match to TRBD1. Germline values: CDR1 LNHDA, CDR2 SQIVND (reference sequence). This CDR3 spans 16 amino acids. J lost 6 bases, V lost 2 bases, and 10 bases had no gene match.

This sequence joins TRBV28 and TRBJ1-1, with 11 bases aligning to TRBD1. Germline CDR1 reads MDHEN; CDR2 reads SYDVKM. V gave up 7 bases and J gave up 0 bases; unmatched junction bases: 7. The CDR3 length is 16 residues. Here the CDR3 DNA reads TGTGCCAGCACCCTAAGGACAGGGGGCTTGAACACTGAAGCTTTCTTT. It yields the protein CASTLRTGGLNTEAFF.

The chain uses TRBV2 and TRBJ1-2, with 7 nucleotides matching TRBD1. The CDR3 is 15 amino acids. Trimming took 5 bases from V and 4 from J; bases not matched to a gene: 10. Germline V lookup: CDR1 SNHLY, CDR2 FYNNEI. The CDR3 is CASSSPDRAGYGYTF. Here the CDR3 DNA reads TGTGCCAGCAGTTCTCCCGACAGGGCCGGCTATGGCTACACCTTC. Full variable domain (missing parts from reference TRBV2 and TRBJ1-2): EPEVTQTPSHQVTQMGQEVILRCVPISNHLYFYWYRQILGQKVEFLVSFYNNEISEKSEIFDDQFSVERPDGSNFTLKIRSTKLEDSAMYFCASSSPDRAGYGYTFGSGTRLTVV.

This chain links TRBV6-2 or TRBV6-3 with TRBJ1-1; 12 bases match TRBD1. V lost 2 bases to trimming and J lost 0 bases; unmatched junction nucleotides: 10. Germline V gene lookup returns CDR1 MNHEY and CDR2 SVGEGT. The CDR3 consists of 19 residues. Here the CDR3 DNA reads TGTGCCAGCAGTTACGGGGAAGGGACAGGGGGCAGTCTGAACACTGAAGCTTTCTTT. Protein product: CASSYGEGTGGSLNTEAFF.

The chain joins TRBV19 to TRBJ1-5, with D tentatively TRBD1 (5 bases). V dropped 7 bases and J dropped 0 bases, with 19 bases sitting between them. This CDR3 has 17 amino acids. Germline V gives CDR1 LNHDA, CDR2 SQIVND (reference sequence). CDR3 DNA sequence: TGTGCCAGTATGTATGGCTCCGGGACTTATAGCAATCAGCCCCAGCATTTT. It codes for CASMYGSGTYSNQPQHF.

The chain recombines TRBV19 with TRBJ1-1; D ambiguous. The CDR3 runs to 13 residues. V was trimmed by 5 bases and J by 0 bases, leaving 7 bases between them. Germline V gene sequence: CDR1 LNHDA, CDR2 SQIVND (reference sequence). The CDR3 protein is CASSPNLNTEAFF. CDR3 sequence (DNA): TGTGCCAGTAGTCCAAATTTGAACACTGAAGCTTTCTTT.

This clone was detected only once. J is TRBJ1-2 and V is TRBV7-2, with 8 nucleotides matching TRBD1. The CDR3 sequence is 16 residues long. The junction had 5 bases not matched to a gene; V was cut back by 1 base and J by 1 base. CDR1 and CDR2 from the germline V gene are SGHTA and FQGNSA. This CDR3 is CASSLDLGQGNYGYTF. CDR3 bases: TGTGCCAGCAGCTTAGACCTAGGACAGGGTAACTATGGCTACACCTTC.

This clone has only a few counts. The chain recombines TRBV18 with TRBJ1-1, with D perhaps matching TRBD1 (5 bases). V dropped 2 bases and J dropped 2 bases, with 12 bases sitting between them. CDR3 length: 15 amino acids. CDR1 is KGHSH and CDR2 is LQKENI in the germline V gene. The chain's CDR3 is CASSPWAGRNTEAFF. The CDR3 DNA reads TGTGCCAGCTCACCATGGGCAGGGCGAAACACTGAAGCTTTCTTT.

The chain employs TRBV5-6 and TRBJ2-5; D unclear. The CDR3 length is 13 residues. Germline loops: CDR1 SGHDT, CDR2 YYEEEE. The V end was cut by 2 bases, the J end by 2 bases, with 7 bases between. The CDR3 DNA reads as TGTGCCAGCAGCTTCCCCCGGCAAGAGACCCAGTACTTC. It codes for CASSFPRQETQYF.

The sample holds a few counts of this clone. The chain employs TRBV7-9 and TRBJ2-1; 9 bases are shared with TRBD1. CDR1 SEHNR and CDR2 FQNEAQ come from the germline V gene (reference sequence). The CDR3 is 14 amino acids. The ends lost 5 bases at V and 12 bases at J; junction bases unmatched: 11. The CDR3 sequence: CASSKPGQGIGQFF. The CDR3 bases are TGTGCCAGCAGCAAGCCGGGACAGGGAATCGGGCAGTTCTTC.

The chain employs TRBV9 and TRBJ2-5, with 8 bases identical to TRBD1. The CDR3 runs 14 residues. Germline-derived CDR1 and CDR2 are SGDLS and YYNGEE. After removal of 8 bases from V and 5 bases from J, the junction contained 11 bases not matched to a gene. CDR3 in DNA: TGTGCCAGTAATACCGGGACAGGTGTGGAGACCCAGTACTTC. It translates to CASNTGTGVETQYF.

The chain is built from TRBV5-6 and TRBJ2-7; 8 nucleotides agree with TRBD1. The CDR3 length is 16 residues. Germline V lookup: CDR1 SGHDT, CDR2 YYEEEE. The J segment lost 2 bases and the V segment lost 4 bases, leaving 11 bases of the junction unmatched. The CDR3 nucleotides are TGTGCCAGCAGCATCTTTTTGTTACAGGGGGCCTACGAGCAGTACTTC. It translates to CASSIFLLQGAYEQYF.